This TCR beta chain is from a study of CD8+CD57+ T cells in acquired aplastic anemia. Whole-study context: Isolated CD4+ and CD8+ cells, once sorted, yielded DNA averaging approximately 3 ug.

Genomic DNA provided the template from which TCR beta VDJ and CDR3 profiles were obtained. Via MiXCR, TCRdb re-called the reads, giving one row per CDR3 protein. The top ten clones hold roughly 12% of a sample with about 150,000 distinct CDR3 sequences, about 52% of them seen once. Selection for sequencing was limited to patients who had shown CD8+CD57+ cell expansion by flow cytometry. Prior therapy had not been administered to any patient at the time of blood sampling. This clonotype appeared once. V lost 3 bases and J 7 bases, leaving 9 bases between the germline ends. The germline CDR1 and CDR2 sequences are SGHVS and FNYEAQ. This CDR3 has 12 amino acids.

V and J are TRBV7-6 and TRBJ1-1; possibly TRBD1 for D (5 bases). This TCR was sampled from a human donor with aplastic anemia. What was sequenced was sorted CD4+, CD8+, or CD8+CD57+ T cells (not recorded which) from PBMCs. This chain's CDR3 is CASSFRGGEAFF. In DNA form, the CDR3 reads TGTGCCAGCAGCTTTCGGGGGGGTGAAGCTTTCTTT. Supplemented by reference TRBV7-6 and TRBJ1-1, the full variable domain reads GAGVSQSPRYKVTKRGQDVALRCDPISGHVSLYWYRQALGQGPEFLTYFNYEAQQDKSGLPNDRFSAERPEGSISTLTIQRTEQRDSAMYRCASSFRGGEAFFGQGTRLTVV.